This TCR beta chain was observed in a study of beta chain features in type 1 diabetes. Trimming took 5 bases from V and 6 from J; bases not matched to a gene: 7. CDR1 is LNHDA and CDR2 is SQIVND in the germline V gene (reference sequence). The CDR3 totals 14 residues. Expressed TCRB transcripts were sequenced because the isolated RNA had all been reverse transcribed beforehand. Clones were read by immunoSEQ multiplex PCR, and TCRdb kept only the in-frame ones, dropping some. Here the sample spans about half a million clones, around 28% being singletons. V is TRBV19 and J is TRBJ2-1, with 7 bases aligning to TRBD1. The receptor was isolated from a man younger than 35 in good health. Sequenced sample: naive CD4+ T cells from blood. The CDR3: CASSWGGTANEQFF. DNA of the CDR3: TGTGCCAGTAGTTGGGGTGGGACAGCCAATGAGCAGTTCTTC.